This T cell receptor beta chain was recovered during a study of Ad26.COV2.S vaccination and SARS-CoV-2 variants. About the research overall: By the intramuscular route, Ad26.COV2.S was given once, or twice 56 days apart.

Profiling relied on immunoSEQ multiplex PCR, and the TCRdb table lists in-frame clones only, not all of them. Among 510,000 or so clones, 87% were seen once, and the ten largest hold around 13%. In germline, CDR1 is MDHEN, CDR2 SYDVKM. Trimming removed 5 bases at V and 13 bases at J, with 15 bases between. This CDR3 has 12 residues. In regard to this clone: The antigen remains unidentified.

Study findings and constraints: The breadth of spike-specific CD8+ and CD4+ T cell responses after vaccination was reportedly substantial. Higher spike-specific TCR breadth was found in vaccine recipients than in placebo recipients.

Treatment given: 19 received Ad26.COV2.S at low or high dose, single or two shots; roughly five received placebo; per-sample allocation not given. It was on day 63 after the first vaccine or placebo injection that samples were taken. The specimen was peripheral blood, collected in a trial of Ad26.COV2.S vaccine versus placebo. The V gene is TRBV28, the J gene TRBJ2-1; possibly TRBD2 for D (6 bases). This TCR came from a person aged 18-60 years who received the Ad26.COV2.S COVID-19 vaccine or a placebo. The CDR3 protein is CASSGLIAYQFF. Written as DNA, the CDR3 is TGTGCCAGCAGTGGACTAATCGCGTATCAGTTCTTC.